This entry is about one T cell receptor beta chain. The data derive from a study of shared clonotypes between healthy human individuals. Genomic DNA (from each subset) was split evenly across several immunoSEQ plates. Sequencing used immunoSEQ multiplex PCR; TCRdb keeps in-frame clones, though not all of them. The table shows roughly 500,000 clones, with 79% occurring only once. The CDR3 runs to 16 residues. V was clipped by 4 bases and J by 2 bases; unmatched bases: 1. The germline V gene encodes CDR1 SGHRS and CDR2 YFSETQ. Sequencing was carried out using PBMCs. The source is a middle-aged woman in good health. Some clones in this sample may be carry-over from other donors' samples. The rearrangement joins TRBV5-1 to TRBJ2-1; 15 bases line up with TRBD2. The CDR3 bases are TGCGCCAGCAGCAGGACTAGCGGGAGGGCCTACAATGAGCAGTTCTTC. Protein: CASSRTSGRAYNEQFF.